Presented here are 8 T cell receptor beta chains from one specimen sequenced in a study of blood T cells in healthy people across ages. Combining a sample-barcoded 5' primer with a J-beta primer mix, a second PCR ran for 7 to 11 cycles. TCRdb re-called the 5' RACE reads with MiXCR, one entry per CDR3 protein. The sample carries more than 900,000 distinct CDR3 sequences, roughly 28% recorded once. This sample also belongs to another study, concerning T cells of mothers and their children.

Sequenced sample: blood. The receptors shown here come from a woman between 40 and 50 years old in good health.

This sequence joins TRBV28 and TRBJ1-6; D gene unclear. The CDR3 extends over 15 amino acids. Germline CDR1 is MDHEN and CDR2 is SYDVKM. V lost 6 bases and J 11 bases, leaving 20 bases between the germline ends. CDR3: CASRSSGEAVAPLHF. CDR3 in DNA: TGTGCCAGCAGGTCTTCTGGGGAGGCTGTCGCACCCCTCCACTTT.

This clonotype was found many times. The chain's CDR3 is CASSPGTSSYNEQFF. The CDR3 DNA is TGTGCCAGCAGCCCCGGGACTAGCTCCTACAATGAGCAGTTCTTC. The chain employs TRBV12-3 or TRBV12-4 and TRBJ2-1, with 8 bases matching TRBD2. This CDR3 comprises 15 residues. J lost 0 bases, V lost 6 bases, and 4 bases had no gene match.

Points on this clonotype: The junction and the germline gene differ at one end; a read error may be behind it. The chain carries TRBV12-3 or TRBV12-4 and TRBJ2-1; 12 bases are a match to TRBD2. The CDR3 contains 13 residues. CDR3 coding DNA: TGTGCCGGCAGGACTAGCGGGACCCATGAGCAGTTCTTC. Residues: CAGRTSGTHEQFF.

The V gene is TRBV7-2, the J gene TRBJ2-3; 14 positions agree with TRBD2. V gave up 5 bases and J gave up 8 bases; unmatched junction bases: 6. The CDR3 loop spans 15 amino acids. The germline V gene encodes CDR1 SGHTA and CDR2 FQGNSA. Here the CDR3 reads CASSETSGGAGTQYF. Written as DNA, the CDR3 is TGTGCCAGCAGCGAGACTAGCGGGGGGGCGGGTACGCAGTATTTT.

The chain combines TRBV21-1 with TRBJ2-4; TRBD1 reflects the table's D call only, with no check against the DNA. The J call could be wrong; TRBJ2-7 is a better fit for the DNA end. TRBV21-1 is marked as a pseudogene. The CDR3 has 19 residues. CDR3 loop: CASSKMARDRVIGRYEQYF. Here the CDR3 DNA reads TGTGCCAGCAGCAAAATGGCCCGGGACAGGGTCATCGGGCGCTACGAGCAGTACTTC.

This clonotype was seen only a few times. The V and J genes are TRBV20-1 and TRBJ1-5, with D unclear. There are 13 residues in the CDR3. In germline, CDR1 is DFQATT, CDR2 SNEGSKA (reference sequence). V gave up 6 bases and J gave up 3 bases, with 12 bases separating them. The CDR3 region has the DNA TGCAGTGCCCTGGCAGGAGTCAATCAGCCCCAGCATTTT. This sequence encodes CSALAGVNQPQHF.

The table lists this clonotype with a few counts. The V and J genes are TRBV5-5 and TRBJ1-5, with D unresolved. The CDR3 runs 15 residues. Germline V CDR1 and CDR2: SGHKS, YYEKEE (reference sequence). V lost 0 bases to trimming and J lost 7 bases, with 14 bases between them. CDR3 DNA sequence: TGTGCCAGCAGCTTGGCGGTTTCTCCTGGGCAGCCCCAGCATTTT. This encodes CASSLAVSPGQPQHF.

Many counts were recorded for this clonotype. The chain couples TRBV4-1 to TRBJ1-1; TRBD1 agrees at 7 bases. Trimming took 0 bases from V and 5 from J; bases not matched to a gene: 6. CDR1 is MGHRA, CDR2 YSYEKL, per germline. CDR3 length: 15 amino acids. Here the CDR3 DNA reads TGCGCCAGCAGCCAAGAAGCCGGGACAGCTACTGAAGCTTTCTTT. Its translation: CASSQEAGTATEAFF.